One sample yielded the 18 T cell receptor beta chains listed below, sequenced in a study of cytomegalovirus exposure and HLA in healthy donors. Vbeta (60) and Jbeta (13) primers were used in the PCR. The data were produced by immunoSEQ multiplex PCR, yet TCRdb's version contains in-frame clones alone and is incomplete. The table lists over 110,000 clones, 82% of them singletons. Sequences were obtained from PBMCs. Source of these receptors: a male donor in good health and CMV-seronegative.

The chain employs TRBV27 and TRBJ2-1; the D is unclear. V lost 5 bases to trimming and J lost 8 bases, with 10 bases between them. CDR3 size: 12 residues. Germline values: CDR1 MNHEY, CDR2 SMNVEV (reference sequence). CDR3 nucleotides: TGTGCCAGCAGTCCGACATGGGATGAGCAGTTCTTC. Translated, it gives CASSPTWDEQFF.

This clone appeared once. The chain couples TRBV28 to TRBJ2-7, with D possibly being TRBD2 (6 bases). The CDR3 sequence is 12 residues long. Germline V CDR1 and CDR2: MDHEN, SYDVKM. The V end was cut by 6 bases, the J end by 2 bases, with 8 bases between. The CDR3 region has the DNA TGTGCCAGCAGGGGAGGCCCCTACGAGCAGTACTTC. It encodes CASRGGPYEQYF.

The rearrangement joins TRBV5-6 to TRBJ1-2; D gene uncertain. Germline lookup yields CDR1 SGHDT and CDR2 YYEEEE. The CDR3 extends over 13 amino acids. The V and J ends lost 1 base and 6 bases respectively, with 10 bases between them. CDR3 sequence: CASSLPGADGYTF. CDR3 DNA: TGTGCCAGCAGCTTGCCTGGAGCAGATGGCTACACCTTC.

The chain carries TRBV2 and TRBJ2-3; 8 bases are a match to TRBD1. This CDR3 comprises 21 residues. Trimming removed 6 bases from V and 4 bases from J; junction bases left unmatched: 27. CDR1 and CDR2 (germline): SNHLY, FYNNEI. DNA for the CDR3: TGTGCCAGCAGCCCCGGACAGGGAACCTCCGAGGGGCCTTATCATGCAGATACGCAGTATTTT. Protein: CASSPGQGTSEGPYHADTQYF.

This chain uses TRBV7-2 with TRBJ2-7; weak D call: TRBD2 (6 bases). CDR3 length: 16 amino acids. Germline V gene lookup returns CDR1 SGHTA and CDR2 FQGNSA. V lost 6 bases, J lost 1 base, and 19 bases lay in between. The CDR3 sequence: CASSPQVREQSYEQYF. The CDR3 DNA sequence: TGTGCCAGCAGTCCCCAGGTCCGGGAGCAATCCTACGAGCAGTACTTC.

This chain links TRBV4-2 with TRBJ1-2; D not resolved. CDR1 is LGHNA, CDR2 YNFKEQ, per germline. V dropped 0 bases and J dropped 1 base, with 6 bases sitting between them. The CDR3 length is 14 residues. The CDR3 bases are TGTGCCAGCAGCCAAGACCTCGTTAACTATGGCTACACCTTC. Protein: CASSQDLVNYGYTF.

This rearrangement joins TRBV21-1 to TRBJ1-2. TRBV21-1 is termed a pseudogene. This CDR3 has 16 amino acids. CDR3 sequence: CASSKGTGGQLYGYTF. The CDR3 coding sequence is TGTGCCAGCAGCAAGGGGACGGGGGGCCAACTCTATGGCTACACCTTC.

V usage is TRBV4-2 and J usage is TRBJ2-7; 9 bases fit TRBD2. Trimming at V came to 0 bases and at J to 4 bases, leaving 7 bases not matched to a gene. The CDR3 totals 16 residues. From germline, CDR1 is LGHNA and CDR2 YNFKEQ. CDR3 amino acids: CASSQDNTAGGYEQYF. The DNA of the CDR3 is TGTGCCAGCAGCCAAGATAATACGGCGGGAGGGTACGAGCAGTACTTC.

The J gene is TRBJ2-3, the V gene TRBV2; TRBD1 agrees at 7 bases. V lost 8 bases and J lost 2; bases outside the gene matches: 1. This CDR3 comprises 12 residues. The V gene's germline CDR1 is SNHLY and CDR2 FYNNEI. CDR3 sequence: CASGTVTDTQYF. CDR3 in DNA: TGTGCCAGCGGGACAGTCACAGATACGCAGTATTTT.

This clone was observed a few times. This sequence joins TRBV15 and TRBJ1-4; D gene uncertain. The CDR3 runs to 15 residues. Per germline, CDR1 LNHNV and CDR2 YYDKDF (reference sequence). Trimming took off 5 bases at V and 3 bases at J, with 13 bases between the two ends. The CDR3 loop is CATSSRARANEKLFF. The CDR3 DNA reads as TGTGCCACCAGCTCGAGGGCGAGGGCTAATGAAAAACTGTTTTTT.

The rearrangement joins TRBV9 to TRBJ2-1; possible D gene TRBD1, 6 bases. The germline CDR1 and CDR2 sequences are SGDLS and YYNGEE. The CDR3 has 17 residues. V was trimmed by 0 bases and J by 9 bases, leaving 22 bases between them. This chain's CDR3 is CASSVGAGTRGMGEQFF. CDR3 in DNA: TGTGCCAGCAGCGTAGGTGCCGGGACCAGGGGAATGGGTGAGCAGTTCTTC.

This clone appeared a single time. The J gene is TRBJ1-4, the V gene TRBV5-5, with D hard to call. Per the germline V gene, CDR1 is SGHKS and CDR2 is YYEKEE (reference sequence). V was clipped by 0 bases and J by 8 bases, with 14 bases between them. The CDR3 has 15 residues. CDR3 residues: CASSLAEYHGEKLFF. The CDR3, as DNA: TGTGCCAGCAGCTTGGCCGAGTACCACGGGGAAAAACTGTTTTTT.

V and J are TRBV5-4 and TRBJ2-7; 10 bases map to TRBD2. Germline trimming cut 4 bases from V and 0 bases from J; bases unmatched to any gene: 13. CDR1 SGHNT and CDR2 YYREEE come from the germline V gene (reference sequence). The CDR3 loop spans 18 amino acids. As DNA, the CDR3 is TGTGCCAGCAGCGTAGCTAGCGGGAGTTCGCCCTCCTCCTACGAGCAGTACTTC. Translating it yields CASSVASGSSPSSYEQYF.

The chain joins TRBV7-2 to TRBJ2-7; the match to TRBD2 covers 9 bases. Germline assignment: CDR1 SGHTA and CDR2 FQGNSA. CDR3 length: 15 residues. After removal of 7 bases from V and 7 bases from J, the junction contained 14 bases not matched to a gene. Here the CDR3 DNA reads TGTGCCAGCACCGAGTTAGCGGGAGAGGGTTGGGAGCAGTACTTC. Residues: CASTELAGEGWEQYF.

The chain has TRBV4-1 and TRBJ2-5, with a weak D call TRBD2 (5 bases). TRBJ2-7 matches the DNA end more closely, so the J call is doubtful. The CDR3 loop spans 12 amino acids. Looked up from germline, CDR1 is MGHRA and CDR2 is YSYEKL. For the CDR3, the DNA is TGCGCCAGCCGCGACTATCCGGACGAGCAGTACTTC. As protein: CASRDYPDEQYF.

The chain joins TRBV4-3 to TRBJ2-5; TRBD2 might be the D (5 bases). The V and J ends lost 0 bases and 2 bases respectively, with 13 bases between them. Per the germline V gene, CDR1 is LGHNA and CDR2 is YSLEER. This CDR3 is built from 16 residues. CDR3 region: CASSQDFADSQETQYF. CDR3 in DNA: TGCGCCAGCAGCCAAGATTTTGCGGACTCGCAAGAGACCCAGTACTTC.

V and J are TRBV29-1 and TRBJ2-1; 16 bases agree with TRBD2. There are 18 residues in the CDR3. Germline-derived CDR1 and CDR2 are SQVTM and ANQGSEA. The J segment lost 4 bases and the V segment lost 7 bases, leaving 13 bases of the junction unmatched. CDR3 in DNA: TGCAGCGCTCTACCTGGGACTAGCGGGAGGGCGGGATACAATGAGCAGTTCTTC. It yields the protein CSALPGTSGRAGYNEQFF.

This clone appeared a single time. This sequence joins TRBV5-1 and TRBJ1-2; TRBD1 is a possible D gene (6 bases). Germline assignment: CDR1 SGHRS and CDR2 YFSETQ. Trimming removed 0 bases at V and 4 bases at J, with 10 bases between. This CDR3 comprises 14 residues. The CDR3 region has the DNA TGCGCCAGCAGCTTGGCCGACAGGACCTATGGCTACACCTTC. Its protein product is CASSLADRTYGYTF.